The 9 T cell receptor beta chains reported below all come from one sample, sequenced in a study of T cell responses to AZD1222 COVID-19 vaccine. The protocol was immunoSEQ multiplex PCR, while the TCRdb copy is restricted to in-frame clones and leaves out a portion. The data contain about 120,000 clones, more than 75% of them singletons. The starting material was peripheral blood, obtained on day 0 of AZD1222 vaccination. The receptors come from an adult in good health.

The chain uses TRBV27 and TRBJ1-1, with no clear D. V was clipped by 5 bases and J by 6 bases, with 19 bases between them. The CDR3 length is 15 residues. The germline gives CDR1 MNHEY, CDR2 SMNVEV (reference sequence). This CDR3 is CASSPPGLHRAEAFF. The CDR3 DNA reads as TGTGCCAGCAGTCCCCCCGGCCTACATCGTGCTGAAGCTTTCTTT.

The chain employs TRBV28 and TRBJ1-1, with D tentatively TRBD1 (6 bases). The CDR3 totals 16 residues. Germline V lookup: CDR1 MDHEN, CDR2 SYDVKM. V was trimmed by 6 bases and J by 9 bases, leaving 26 bases between them. In DNA, the CDR3 is TGTGCCAGCAGGCCCACGGGGGGGCTTATGGGTCCCCAAGCTTTCTTT. Translated: CASRPTGGLMGPQAFF.

This clone was recorded only once. The CDR3 here is CASSEGFPNQPQHF. The CDR3 DNA is TGTGCCAGCAGTGAAGGGTTCCCCAATCAGCCCCAGCATTTT. The chain uses TRBV6-1 and TRBJ1-5, with D unclear. CDR1 MNHNS and CDR2 SASEGT come from the germline V gene. V was pared by 1 base and J by 3 bases, with 7 bases between. The CDR3 extends over 14 amino acids.

V gene TRBV7-9 combines with J gene TRBJ2-7, with 8 bases aligning to TRBD2. Germline V gene data show CDR1 as SEHNR and CDR2 as FQNEAQ (reference sequence). V shed 5 bases, J shed 6 bases, and the junction held 9 bases outside the gene matches. The CDR3 extends over 14 amino acids. In DNA, the CDR3 is TGTGCCAGCAGCCCGGGACTAGGAACGGGCGAGCAGTACTTC. The encoded protein is CASSPGLGTGEQYF.

The V call is TRBV7-9, the J call TRBJ1-2; TRBD1 is a possible D gene (5 bases). This CDR3 is 15 amino acids long. The germline V gene has CDR1 SEHNR and CDR2 FQNEAQ (reference sequence). V was shortened by 1 base and J by 8 bases, with 17 bases between the two germline ends. Here the CDR3 DNA reads TGTGCCAGCAGCTTAGGGTTGGACGGGGGAATCGGCTACACCTTC. This gives the protein CASSLGLDGGIGYTF.

The rearrangement uses TRBV4-3 and TRBJ2-5, with unresolved D. Germline V gives CDR1 LGHNA, CDR2 YSLEER. CDR3 size: 13 residues. Trimming removed 4 bases at V and 2 bases at J, with 8 bases between. CDR3: CASSLRLQETQYF. The CDR3 DNA sequence: TGCGCCAGCAGCCTGAGACTGCAAGAGACCCAGTACTTC.

This chain connects TRBV12-3 or TRBV12-4 to TRBJ1-2; D possibly corresponds to TRBD1 (5 bases). V lost 6 bases and J lost 7, with 15 bases in between. The CDR3 is made up of 13 amino acids. CDR3 in DNA: TGTGCCAGCAGGGAGGAGGGGTCGGGTGGCTACACCTTC. Translation: CASREEGSGGYTF.

This chain uses TRBV6-5 with TRBJ2-7; no definite D call. In germline, CDR1 is MNHEY, CDR2 SVGAGI. Trimming cost V 7 bases and J 7 bases, with 11 bases left between them. CDR3 size: 11 residues. CDR3 nucleotide sequence: TGTGCCAGCACCTCGATGGGAGAGCAGTACTTC. It codes for CASTSMGEQYF.

V and J are TRBV2 and TRBJ2-7, with TRBD1 matching 7 bases. The CDR3 extends over 14 amino acids. Germline CDR1 is SNHLY and CDR2 is FYNNEI. Trimming took 4 bases from V and 6 from J; bases not matched to a gene: 9. CDR3 coding DNA: TGTGCCAGCAGTGTATTAAGGGGGCCCAGCGAGCAGTACTTC. Translation gives CASSVLRGPSEQYF.